The next 25 T cell receptor beta chains were all read from a single sample in a study of shared clonotypes between healthy human individuals. It was CD45RO-negative cells, positively selected for CCR7, that made up naive CD8 cells, with terminally differentiated effector memory CD45RA+ cells excluded. Sequencing used immunoSEQ multiplex PCR; TCRdb keeps in-frame clones, though not all of them. The data contain around 2.1 million clones, roughly 91% of them singletons. The sequenced sample consisted of naive CD8+ T cells from PBMCs. The receptors originated from a man between 18 and 29 years old in good health. Some clones in this sample may be carry-over from other donors' samples.

The genes are TRBV19 and TRBJ1-5; 11 bases are shared with TRBD1. Germline CDR1 reads LNHDA; CDR2 reads SQIVND (reference sequence). The V gene end was trimmed by 4 bases and the J gene end by 7 bases; junction bases not matched to a gene: 6. The CDR3 extends over 15 amino acids. The DNA of the CDR3 is TGTGCCAGTAGTAAGGGACAGGGGGTAGGGCAGCCCCAGCATTTT. This translates into CASSKGQGVGQPQHF.

Comments on this clone: Other DNA sequences of this sample code for an identical CDR3. The V call is TRBV9, the J call TRBJ2-1, with TRBD2 identical over 12 bases. The V gene's germline CDR1 is SGDLS and CDR2 YYNGEE. The CDR3 is 15 amino acids. The junction had 1 base not matched to a gene; V was cut back by 2 bases and J by 4 bases. CDR3 bases: TGTGCCAGCAGCGTCCTAGCGGGAGGGTACAATGAGCAGTTCTTC. Translated: CASSVLAGGYNEQFF.

The chain has TRBV5-5 and TRBJ2-7; D not certain. Germline V gene lookup returns CDR1 SGHKS and CDR2 YYEKEE (reference sequence). The V end was cut by 4 bases, the J end by 4 bases, with 15 bases between. This CDR3 is 14 amino acids long. CDR3 sequence (DNA): TGTGCCAGCAGCCCGGACCTAGGGCTATACGAGCAGTACTTC. The encoded protein is CASSPDLGLYEQYF.

The chain joins TRBV5-4 to TRBJ1-2; no clear D gene. Between the trimmed V and J ends, which lost 4 bases and 3 bases, there was a span of 19 bases. CDR3 length equals 16 residues. Germline V gene lookup returns CDR1 SGHNT and CDR2 YYREEE (reference sequence). The CDR3 bases are TGTGCCAGCAGCGATACTAATTGGGGTCTCGACTATGGCTACACCTTC. As protein: CASSDTNWGLDYGYTF. The entire variable domain, with the rest obtained from reference TRBV5-4 and TRBJ1-2, is as follows: ETGVTQSPTHLIKTRGQQVTLRCSSQSGHNTVSWYQQALGQGPQFIFQYYREEENGRGNFPPRFSGLQFPNYSSELNVNALELDDSALYLCASSDTNWGLDYGYTFGSGTRLTVV.

The chain combines TRBV7-6 with TRBJ2-7; D perhaps matches TRBD2 (6 bases). Trimming shortened V by 1 base and J by 4 bases, and 17 bases separated the two germline ends. CDR3 length equals 16 residues. The V gene's germline CDR1 is SGHVS and CDR2 FNYEAQ. CDR3: CASSLVGGDLLYEQYF. In DNA, the CDR3 is TGTGCCAGCAGCTTAGTTGGAGGGGATCTCCTTTACGAGCAGTACTTC.

V usage is TRBV13 and J usage is TRBJ2-1, with D perhaps matching TRBD1 (6 bases). The germline V gene has CDR1 PRHDT and CDR2 FYEKMQ (reference sequence). V was cut by 2 bases and J by 6 bases, with 14 bases left in between. The CDR3 extends over 15 amino acids. DNA for the CDR3: TGTGCCAGCAGCTTAAGAGTGCAGGGGACCAATGAGCAGTTCTTC. Translating gives CASSLRVQGTNEQFF.

The sample holds one count of this clone. This CDR3 is also generated by other DNA sequences in the sample. The chain has TRBV6-1 and TRBJ2-7; the match to TRBD1 covers 8 bases. Trimming removed 4 bases from V and 4 bases from J; junction bases left unmatched: 9. The CDR3 is made up of 15 amino acids. The germline CDR1 and CDR2 sequences are MNHNS and SASEGT. The CDR3 is CASSVVRGRIYEQYF. CDR3 DNA: TGTGCCAGCAGTGTAGTCAGGGGGCGCATTTACGAGCAGTACTTC.

This chain joins TRBV4-1 and TRBJ1-2; tentative D call: TRBD1 (5 bases). CDR1 is MGHRA and CDR2 is YSYEKL in the germline V gene. The CDR3 length is 15 residues. V gave up 0 bases and J gave up 5 bases, with 13 bases separating them. The CDR3 is CASSQDARTTYGYTF. The DNA for the CDR3 is TGCGCCAGCAGCCAAGACGCCCGGACAACTTATGGCTACACCTTC.

The chain combines TRBV14 with TRBJ2-2, with D perhaps TRBD1 (7 bases). Germline V lookup: CDR1 SGHDN, CDR2 FVKESK. Trimming pared 5 bases from V and 2 bases from J, leaving 15 bases between. The CDR3 totals 16 residues. The CDR3 DNA follows: TGTGCCAGCAGCGACGCGGGACAGTTTAACACCGGGGAGCTGTTTTTT. Translating gives CASSDAGQFNTGELFF.

The V call is TRBV27, the J call TRBJ2-7; no reliable D call. The V and J ends lost 3 bases and 5 bases respectively, with 14 bases between them. The germline CDR1 and CDR2 sequences are MNHEY and SMNVEV (reference sequence). The CDR3 is 14 residues long. CDR3 DNA: TGTGCCAGCAGTTTCGGCACCACCCGCCACGAGCAGTACTTC. Its protein is CASSFGTTRHEQYF.

V is TRBV5-1 and J is TRBJ1-4; no definite D call. This CDR3 is built from 15 residues. Trimming left V 1 base short and J 3 bases short, with 10 bases between. The germline CDR1 and CDR2 sequences are SGHRS and YFSETQ. CDR3 nucleotides: TGCGCCAGCAGCTTGTTCGGCAGTGCTAATGAAAAACTGTTTTTT. Its translation is CASSLFGSANEKLFF.

The chain links TRBV19 to TRBJ2-1; 8 bases map to TRBD2. The CDR3 totals 14 residues. The germline V gene encodes CDR1 LNHDA and CDR2 SQIVND (reference sequence). V was clipped by 1 base and J by 10 bases; unmatched bases: 6. CDR3 residues: CASSIAGGLGEQFF. In DNA, the CDR3 is TGTGCCAGTAGTATAGCGGGAGGGCTAGGGGAGCAGTTCTTC.

This clone appeared a single time. CDR3 in DNA: TGTGCCAGCAGTGAATCGTTAGCGGGAGGGAACACCGGGGAGCTGTTTTTT. Its translation: CASSESLAGGNTGELFF. V gene TRBV25-1 combines with J gene TRBJ2-2; the match to TRBD2 covers 10 bases. Germline V gene data show CDR1 as MGHDK and CDR2 as SYGVNS. Unmatched junction bases numbered 3, after V lost 1 base and J lost 1 base. The CDR3 spans 17 residues.

With regard to this clone: The sample contains more than one DNA sequence encoding this CDR3. This chain joins TRBV11-3 and TRBJ2-1; tentatively, D is TRBD1 (7 bases). The ends were cut back, 4 bases at V and 6 bases at J, with 13 bases in the middle. Germline V gene lookup returns CDR1 SGHNT and CDR2 YENEEA. The CDR3 sequence is 14 residues long. The DNA of the CDR3 is TGTGCCAGCAGCTCCCGACAGGGAGGCAATGAGCAGTTCTTC. This translates into CASSSRQGGNEQFF.

The chain employs TRBV10-3 and TRBJ2-3; D is possibly TRBD2 (5 bases). V was pared by 5 bases and J by 2 bases, with 20 bases between. The CDR3 extends over 17 amino acids. Germline CDR1 ENHRY, CDR2 SYGVKD. CDR3 nucleotide sequence: TGTGCCATCAGTTCTCCCGAGAGGGCGGATTACACAGATACGCAGTATTTT. It encodes CAISSPERADYTDTQYF.

In the case of this clone: Other DNA sequences in the same sample also yield this CDR3. The gene calls are TRBV6-5 and TRBJ2-7; D possibly corresponds to TRBD1 (5 bases). Germline lookup yields CDR1 MNHEY and CDR2 SVGAGI. This CDR3 is built from 13 residues. Trimming took off 5 bases at V and 3 bases at J, with 11 bases between the two ends. CDR3 in DNA: TGTGCCAGCAGTCCCGACAGATACTACGAGCAGTACTTC. Amino acid sequence: CASSPDRYYEQYF.

The V gene is TRBV7-9, the J gene TRBJ1-2; TRBD1 might be the D (5 bases). V was shortened by 8 bases and J by 2 bases, with 18 bases between the two germline ends. Germline lookup yields CDR1 SEHNR and CDR2 FQNEAQ (reference sequence). There are 15 residues in the CDR3. CDR3 loop: CASGNTGAPNYGYTF. The CDR3, as DNA: TGTGCCAGCGGGAACACCGGGGCGCCAAACTATGGCTACACCTTC.

The V and J genes are TRBV9 and TRBJ2-5, with 9 bases identical to TRBD1. This CDR3 contains 14 residues. The V gene end was trimmed by 4 bases and the J gene end by 4 bases; junction bases not matched to a gene: 5. Germline V gene data show CDR1 as SGDLS and CDR2 as YYNGEE. The CDR3 DNA reads as TGTGCCAGCAGCACTCGGACAGGGGCAGAGACCCAGTACTTC. Translation: CASSTRTGAETQYF.

This chain uses TRBV19 with TRBJ1-5, with 9 nucleotides matching TRBD1. Germline V gene data show CDR1 as LNHDA and CDR2 as SQIVND (reference sequence). CDR3 length equals 18 residues. Losses at the gene ends were 6 bases for V and 2 bases for J; bases not matched to a gene: 14. The DNA of the CDR3 is TGTGCCAGTAGCCGACCGACAGGGGACAGGGTTGGCAATCAGCCCCAGCATTTT. Translating it yields CASSRPTGDRVGNQPQHF.

V usage is TRBV9 and J usage is TRBJ2-7; TRBD1 matches 8 bases. The CDR3 contains 15 residues. Per germline, CDR1 SGDLS and CDR2 YYNGEE. The J segment lost 3 bases and the V segment lost 4 bases, leaving 9 bases of the junction unmatched. CDR3 sequence reads: CASSPGTGGFYEQYF. The CDR3 nucleotides are TGTGCCAGCAGCCCCGGGACAGGCGGATTCTACGAGCAGTACTTC.

The J gene is TRBJ2-7, the V gene TRBV19, with 9 bases fitting TRBD1. The length of the CDR3 is 14 residues. The germline CDR1 and CDR2 sequences are LNHDA and SQIVND (reference sequence). Trimming removed 4 bases from V and 4 bases from J; junction bases left unmatched: 5. In nucleotides, the CDR3 is TGTGCCAGTAGTACGTGGACAGGGGAATACGAGCAGTACTTC. This translates into CASSTWTGEYEQYF. Full variable domain (rest looked up from reference TRBV19 and TRBJ2-7): DGGITQSPKYLFRKEGQNVTLSCEQNLNHDAMYWYRQDPGQGLRLIYYSQIVNDFQKGDIAEGYSVSREKKESFPLTVTSAQKNPTAFYLCASSTWTGEYEQYFGPGTRLTVT.

This clone appeared once. V is TRBV7-8 and J is TRBJ2-2; D not resolved. Deletions cut 5 bases from V and 4 bases from J, with 8 bases between. This CDR3 is built from 13 residues. The germline V gene has CDR1 SGHVS and CDR2 FQNEAQ. Here the CDR3 DNA reads TGTGCCAGCAGCAACCCGGGCACCGGGGAGCTGTTTTTT. The encoded protein is CASSNPGTGELFF.

This clone has just one count. V and J are TRBV12-1 and TRBJ2-1. TRBV12-1 is a listed pseudogene. The CDR3 has 12 residues. The CDR3 DNA reads TGTGCCAGCAGCTCCATGGGACGTGAGCAGTTCTTC. Translation gives CASSSMGREQFF.

The chain couples TRBV7-9 to TRBJ2-7, with D possibly TRBD2 on 5 matching bases. Germline V gene data show CDR1 as SEHNR and CDR2 as FQNEAQ (reference sequence). The ends were cut back, 5 bases at V and 1 base at J, with 21 bases in the middle. The CDR3 spans 17 residues. The CDR3 spells CASSPPAESGFSYEQYF. For the CDR3, the DNA is TGTGCCAGCAGCCCTCCTGCCGAGAGCGGTTTTTCCTACGAGCAGTACTTC.

This clone was detected a few times. The chain carries TRBV27 and TRBJ2-5, with 9 nucleotides matching TRBD2. CDR3 length: 14 residues. The trim removed 5 bases at V and 5 bases at J, leaving 6 bases unmatched. From germline, CDR1 is MNHEY and CDR2 SMNVEV (reference sequence). As DNA, the CDR3 is TGTGCCAGCAGTGCGGGAGGGCCGGGGGAGACCCAGTACTTC. Protein sequence: CASSAGGPGETQYF.